The TCR beta chain described here comes from a study of Graves' ophthalmopathy and Graves' hyperthyroidism. Patients were excluded if they had other autoimmune diseases or uncontrolled infections, and likewise if pregnancy or lactation applied. An approximately 10 ml volume of fresh peripheral blood provided the PBMCs. Transcripts of RNA were the source for amplifying TCR beta CDR3 regions. The workflow started with a first-round RT-PCR run with HTBI primers and then moved on to a second-round multiplex PCR. TCRdb ran MiXCR on the multiplex PCR reads and lists one entry per CDR3 protein. The table lists 350,000 to 400,000 distinct CDR3 sequences, around 18% of them singletons. There are 17 residues in the CDR3. The V and J ends lost 4 bases and 4 bases respectively, with 19 bases between them. Germline V gene lookup returns CDR1 SGHAT and CDR2 FQNNGV. This clonotype was found a few times. Its antigen is not known.

Study observations and caveats: The model achieved roughly 66% sensitivity and 72.22% specificity for ophthalmopathy progression.

The sample comprised peripheral blood. J is TRBJ2-2 and V is TRBV11-2; D possibly corresponds to TRBD1 (6 bases). The source of this sequence is a woman under 30 with Graves' ophthalmopathy. The CDR3 sequence: CASSSRTGQPSTGELFF. In DNA form, the CDR3 reads TGTGCCAGCAGCTCCCGGACGGGACAACCCAGCACCGGGGAGCTGTTTTTT.